The clone carrying this T cell receptor beta chain came up a few times. The antigen remains unidentified. In germline, CDR1 is SGHDT, CDR2 YYEEEE. The CDR3 consists of 15 residues. Trimming at V came to 0 bases and at J to 7 bases, leaving 7 bases not matched to a gene. The sample originates from a study of T cells in Graves' hyperthyroidism and ophthalmopathy. Whole-study findings and limits: A model using 13 V-J features told ophthalmopathy apart from stable hyperthyroidism.

Amplification of TCR beta CDR3 regions was performed using RNA transcripts as template. Initially, a first-round RT-PCR of the TCR CDR3 employed the HTBI primer set. TCRdb itself ran the multiplex PCR reads through MiXCR, one entry per CDR3 protein. Here the sample spans fewer than 650,000 distinct CDR3 sequences, 14% being singletons. When hyperthyroidism was first diagnosed, the blood sample was taken, preceding any ophthalmopathy symptoms. Sequenced: blood. This TCR derives from a woman in her 30s with Graves' hyperthyroidism that later progressed to Graves' ophthalmopathy. The chain carries TRBV5-6 and TRBJ2-1; 7 nucleotides match TRBD1. The CDR3 bases are TGTGCCAGCAGCTTGGCCCCGGGACAGCAGAATGAGCAGTTCTTC. Its protein is CASSLAPGQQNEQFF.